The source of this T cell receptor beta chain is a study of blood T cell repertoires in COVID-19. J gave up 4 bases and V 5 bases, and 11 bases lay outside the gene matches. Germline CDR1 reads SGHAT; CDR2 reads FQDESV (reference sequence). The CDR3 is 15 amino acids. Only in-frame clones appear in the TCRdb table, and some are missing; sequencing was by immunoSEQ multiplex PCR. The sample carries approximately 250,000 clones, about 82% recorded once. The gene calls are TRBV11-1 and TRBJ2-7, with TRBD2 identical over 7 bases. Sequencing was carried out using peripheral blood. The clonotype originates from a woman aged 60 to 75 with active or convalescent COVID-19. As DNA, the CDR3 is TGTGCCAGCAGCCCCGAAGCGGGGTGGAGTTACGAGCAGTACGTC. Amino acid sequence: CASSPEAGWSYEQYV.